One sample yielded the 5 T cell receptor beta chains listed below, sequenced in a study of shared clonotypes between healthy human individuals. Sequencing used immunoSEQ multiplex PCR; TCRdb keeps in-frame clones, though not all of them. The repertoire holds about 340,000 clones, with around 70% as singletons. The material sequenced was memory CD4+ T cells sorted from blood. Subset in this sample: CD45RA-negative fraction. The receptors come from a man aged 25-45 years in good health.

This clone was observed once. The rearrangement links TRBV15 to TRBJ2-1, with TRBD1 as a possible D gene (6 bases). This CDR3 comprises 17 residues. Germline values: CDR1 LNHNV, CDR2 YYDKDF (reference sequence). Trimming pared 2 bases from V and 2 bases from J, leaving 16 bases between. The CDR3, as DNA: TGTGCCACCAGCAGACTCCCGGACAGAGATGCCTACAATGAGCAGTTCTTC. Translated: CATSRLPDRDAYNEQFF. Combining the CDR3 with reference TRBV15 and TRBJ2-1 gives the whole variable domain DAMVIQNPRYQVTQFGKPVTLSCSQTLNHNVMYWYQQKSSQAPKLLFHYYDKDFNNEADTPDNFQSRRPNTSFCFLDIRSPGLGDTAMYLCATSRLPDRDAYNEQFFGPGTRLTVL.

The DNA for the CDR3 is TGCGCCAGCAGTTCAGGGGGCTGGGCCGAGCAGTACTTC. Translated, it gives CASSSGGWAEQYF. The chain joins TRBV10-2 to TRBJ2-7; 8 bases line up with TRBD1. The CDR3 length is 13 residues. J gave up 6 bases and V 5 bases, and 6 bases lay outside the gene matches. Germline values: CDR1 WSHSY, CDR2 SAAADI.

This clone was seen just once. The chain joins TRBV6-1 to TRBJ2-1; perhaps TRBD1 as D (6 bases). In germline, CDR1 is MNHNS, CDR2 SASEGT. Trimming cost V 3 bases and J 0 bases, with 15 bases left between them. The CDR3 length is 17 residues. The CDR3: CASSDRPGASSYNEQFF. The CDR3 bases are TGTGCCAGCAGTGACCGGCCAGGGGCGAGCTCCTACAATGAGCAGTTCTTC.

The chain has TRBV7-5 and TRBJ2-7; the D call in the table, TRBD1, was not verified against the DNA. TRBV7-5 is reported as a pseudogene. The CDR3 runs 12 residues. This chain's CDR3 is CVRSLDIHRQYF. The CDR3 DNA reads as TGTGTCAGAAGCTTAGATATTCACAGACAGTACTTC.

V and J are TRBV6-1 and TRBJ2-5; 7 bases fit TRBD2. Germline CDR1 is MNHNS and CDR2 is SASEGT. CDR3 length: 16 amino acids. V shed 1 base, J shed 7 bases, and the junction held 12 bases outside the gene matches. This CDR3 is CASSEEGTNLWGTQYF. In DNA, the CDR3 is TGTGCCAGCAGTGAAGAAGGGACTAACCTCTGGGGGACCCAGTACTTC.